This TCR beta chain emerged from a study of blood T cell repertoires in COVID-19 (dated by TCRdb to 2019 to 2021). Background for the entire study: The collaborator samples originated in the United States, Italy and Spain and spanned the acute and convalescent phases of COVID-19. The prospective study material was composed of cDNA or gDNA derived from T cells, B-cell-depleted T cells, or PBMCs. Deeply sampled blood TCRbeta repertoires from subjects exposed to, actively infected with, or recovered from COVID-19 were included in the dataset. The repertoires were released in a freely available public database intended as a resource for research on the immune response to SARS-CoV-2. Samples came from the ongoing ImmuneRACE study (first 160 participants) plus 1,254 subjects from 6 global collaborators. Sample metadata almost always included a de-identified subject ID, COVID-19 status, age in years and sex. HLA class I and class II types, where available, came from metadata supplied by the sample provider rather than from assay-based typing. Here is what the overall study found, with its caveats: How much clinical and demographic metadata was included differed by source and by participant, and the metadata was provided uncurated.

One collaborating source in Seattle enrolled patients while the patients were actively infected and followed the patients over time throughout the course of disease. Whole blood was collected in K2EDTA tubes by collaborating institutions according to the institutions' own protocols. For TCRbeta analysis, collaborator samples were shipped as frozen whole blood, as isolated PBMCs, or as DNA extracted from either sample type. The immunoSEQ Assay, a bias-controlled multiplex PCR, was used to amplify TCRbeta CDR3 regions from genomic DNA. The authors' pipeline ran thus. Within the assay, amplification of reference gene primers was used to estimate how many nucleated cells each sample contained. Sequence reads were collapsed and filtered to measure the absolute abundance of every unique TCRbeta CDR3 rearrangement. For each sample, productive Simpson clonality was calculated by taking the square root of Simpson's diversity index across productive rearrangements. TCRdb took this table from immuneACCESS and kept in-frame rearrangements with V and J called. Such tables lack part of the clones; where checked against another copy, unresolved V genes explain under half of the gap, and the rest is unexplained. The V and J calls and clone size were taken over from that table, and D and trimming were inferred from the DNA. The sample profile shows approximately 190,000 clones; 82% of them were found once. Approximately 7.8% of the sample lies in the top ten.

This clone was seen only once. Its binding antigen is unknown. No qualities accompany the bases; no much larger clone lies one base away. Sequencing was performed on peripheral blood. The source is a woman aged 55-69 years with COVID-19, enrolled during active disease.

The base sequence is TGTGCCAGCAGTCCACCCGGCCCCGGGACCGGGGAGCTGTTTTTT. Translation gives CASSPPGPGTGELFF. This sequence uses TRBV28 and TRBJ2-2, with the D gene not confidently named. According to the germline V gene, CDR1 reads MDHEN and CDR2 reads SYDVKM. The junction carries 15 bases between V and J, which are trimmed by 5 bases and 5 bases respectively. From cysteine to phenylalanine, the CDR3 is 15 amino acids long. Solely the CDR3 DNA is kept, with 45 bases framed from the first base.